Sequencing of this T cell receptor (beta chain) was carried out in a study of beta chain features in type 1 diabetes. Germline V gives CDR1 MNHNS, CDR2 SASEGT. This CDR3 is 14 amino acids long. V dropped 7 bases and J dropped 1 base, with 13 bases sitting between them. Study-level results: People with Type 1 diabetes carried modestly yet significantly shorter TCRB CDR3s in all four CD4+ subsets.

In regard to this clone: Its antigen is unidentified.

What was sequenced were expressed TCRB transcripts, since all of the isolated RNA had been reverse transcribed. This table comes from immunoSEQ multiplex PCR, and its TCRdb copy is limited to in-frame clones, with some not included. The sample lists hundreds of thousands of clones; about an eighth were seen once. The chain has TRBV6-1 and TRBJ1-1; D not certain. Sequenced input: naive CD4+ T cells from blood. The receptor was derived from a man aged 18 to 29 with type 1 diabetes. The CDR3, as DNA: TGTGCCAGCACCTCAGGCGACTCGAACACTGAAGCTTTCTTT. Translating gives CASTSGDSNTEAFF.